A single sample is the source of the 28 T cell receptor beta chains below, sequenced in a study of Graves' ophthalmopathy and Graves' hyperthyroidism. RNA served as the template for amplifying TCR beta CDR3 regions. The workflow started with a first-round RT-PCR run with HTBI primers and then moved on to a second-round multiplex PCR. TCRdb passed the multiplex PCR reads through MiXCR, listing each CDR3 protein once. The sample has about 1.1 million distinct CDR3 sequences, approximately 35% seen once. Sequencing input: peripheral blood or thyroid tissue (not recorded which). The receptors stem from an adult man with Graves' hyperthyroidism.

This clonotype has a count of ten or more. CDR3 amino acids: CASSLELTRETQYF. The CDR3 nucleotides are TGCGCCAGCAGCCTCGAACTAACCCGAGAGACCCAGTACTTC. The J gene is TRBJ2-5, the V gene TRBV4-3; D ambiguous. This CDR3 has 14 amino acids. CDR1 is LGHNA, CDR2 YSLEER, per germline. V was shortened by 4 bases and J by 4 bases, with 13 bases between the two germline ends.

Turning to this clonotype: This sequence may be a read error, since a much larger clone differs from it by one base. This chain uses TRBV25-1 with TRBJ1-2; D might be TRBD1 (6 bases). Trimming stripped 11 bases from V and 4 bases from J, with 17 bases between. The CDR3 contains 13 residues. The germline V gene has CDR1 MGHDK and CDR2 SYGVNS. The CDR3 loop reads CAGSVGGAYGYTF. CDR3 DNA: TGTGCCGGCTCGGTTGGGGGCGCCTATGGCTACACCTTC.

This clonotype occurred many times. V gene TRBV25-1 combines with J gene TRBJ1-6, with D hard to call. With 3 bases removed from V and 8 bases from J, the gap between germline ends came to 5 bases. The CDR3 spans 12 residues. Germline loops: CDR1 MGHDK, CDR2 SYGVNS. Written as DNA, the CDR3 is TGTGCCAGCAGTGAGGGGTATTCACCCCTCCACTTT. Encoded protein: CASSEGYSPLHF.

This clonotype showed up many times. The gene calls are TRBV7-2 and TRBJ2-7; D is perhaps TRBD1 (6 bases). The CDR3 contains 16 residues. Germline lookup yields CDR1 SGHTA and CDR2 FQGNSA. Trimming pared 0 bases from V and 2 bases from J, leaving 14 bases between. The CDR3 DNA is TGTGCCAGCAGCTTAGCCACAGGGAAATGGGCCTACGAGCAGTACTTC. This sequence encodes CASSLATGKWAYEQYF.

The sample holds many counts of this clonotype. The chain carries TRBV12-3 or TRBV12-4 and TRBJ1-5; 8 bases are shared with TRBD1. The CDR3 covers 14 residues. With V trimmed by 7 bases and J by 3 bases, 5 bases remained unmatched. In nucleotides, the CDR3 is TGTGCCAGCACCAGGACAGGGCCCAATCAGCCCCAGCATTTT. Translated: CASTRTGPNQPQHF.

This clonotype was counted a few times. The rearrangement joins TRBV6-2 or TRBV6-3 to TRBJ1-5; the match to TRBD1 covers 7 bases. The CDR3 covers 14 residues. CDR1 is MNHEY, CDR2 SVGEGT, per germline. Unmatched junction bases numbered 9, after V lost 6 bases and J lost 7 bases. The CDR3 nucleotides read TGTGCCAGCAGGGATGACAGGGAAGGGCAGCCCCAGCATTTT. It codes for CASRDDREGQPQHF.

CDR3 sequence reads: CASSYPCPPDRETSGELEYF. The CDR3 nucleotides read TGTGCCAGCAGTTACCCGTGTCCGCCGGACAGGGAAACTAGTGGTGAGCTAGAGTACTTC. V usage is TRBV6-1 and J usage is TRBJ2-7; TRBD1 matches 8 bases. The CDR3 runs 20 residues. Trimming removed 5 bases from V and 11 bases from J; junction bases left unmatched: 32. Germline values: CDR1 MNHNS, CDR2 SASEGT.

This clonotype was seen a few times. The chain combines TRBV4-1 with TRBJ1-4; no clear D gene. V was cut by 0 bases and J by 10 bases, with 6 bases left in between. Germline V CDR1 and CDR2: MGHRA, YSYEKL. There are 12 residues in the CDR3. CDR3 nucleotides: TGCGCCAGCAGCCAAGAACTTGGAAAACTGTTTTTT. This translates into CASSQELGKLFF.

On this clonotype itself: A much larger clone lies one base from this, so it may be a read error. The genes are TRBV19 and TRBJ1-1; the D gene is possibly TRBD1 (5 bases). The V and J ends lost 3 bases and 10 bases respectively, with 15 bases between them. Looked up from germline, CDR1 is LNHDA and CDR2 is SQIVND (reference sequence). The CDR3 sequence is 13 residues long. CDR3 region: CASSMGQTEGAFF. The CDR3 nucleotides are TGTGCCAGTAGTATGGGGCAGACCGAGGGAGCTTTCTTT.

Of note for this clonotype: A read error may be the cause here, since a much bigger clone is one base away. The chain is built from TRBV2 and TRBJ1-3, with D uncertain. Germline V gene sequence: CDR1 SNHLY, CDR2 FYNNEI. Trimming left V 6 bases short and J 0 bases short, with 15 bases between. The CDR3 sequence is 16 residues long. CDR3 sequence (DNA): TGTGCCAGCAGCAACCCACCCAGGTTCTCTGGAAACACCATATATTTT. The encoded protein is CASSNPPRFSGNTIYF.

Turning to this clonotype: One end of the junction is discordant with germline, which a read error may explain. V gene TRBV7-9 combines with J gene TRBJ1-1; 7 bases are a match to TRBD1. Per the germline V gene, CDR1 is SEHNR and CDR2 is FQNEAQ (reference sequence). There are 13 residues in the CDR3. The CDR3 DNA is TGTGCCAACAGCCTCCAGGGGGACACTGAAGCTTTCTTT. It translates to CANSLQGDTEAFF.

Of note for this clonotype: A read error may be the cause here, since a much bigger clone is one base away. The chain uses TRBV7-9 and TRBJ1-5; D is undetermined. V shed 4 bases and J shed 5 bases, with 9 bases lying between them. CDR3 length: 13 amino acids. Germline CDR1 SEHNR, CDR2 FQNEAQ (reference sequence). CDR3 nucleotides: TGTGCCAGCAGCTGCAAAGTCGATCAGCCCCAGCATTTT. Protein: CASSCKVDQPQHF.

J is TRBJ1-3 and V is TRBV4-1; 8 positions agree with TRBD1. This CDR3 region has 15 residues. V was clipped by 5 bases and J by 1 base; unmatched bases: 4. Germline-derived CDR1 and CDR2 are MGHRA and YSYEKL. The CDR3 sequence: CASSVRTGSGNTIYF. In DNA, the CDR3 is TGCGCCAGCAGCGTAAGGACAGGGTCTGGAAACACCATATATTTT.

The chain couples TRBV25-1 to TRBJ1-6; possible D gene TRBD1, 6 bases. Germline lookup yields CDR1 MGHDK and CDR2 SYGVNS. V lost 8 bases, J lost 8 bases, and 10 bases lay in between. The CDR3 sequence is 12 residues long. The CDR3 region is CASHREDSPLHF. Written as DNA, the CDR3 is TGTGCCAGCCACAGGGAAGATTCACCCCTCCACTTT.

The rearrangement joins TRBV12-3 or TRBV12-4 to TRBJ2-7, with 10 bases identical to TRBD1. The trim removed 6 bases at V and 5 bases at J, leaving 10 bases unmatched. This CDR3 has 15 amino acids. CDR3 sequence: CASRRQGAQVHEQYF. The DNA for the CDR3 is TGTGCCAGCAGACGACAGGGGGCGCAAGTTCACGAGCAGTACTTC.

V gene TRBV7-8 combines with J gene TRBJ1-2; D is perhaps TRBD1 (5 bases). CDR1 SGHVS and CDR2 FQNEAQ come from the germline V gene. V was pared by 10 bases and J by 8 bases, with 14 bases between. The CDR3 extends over 11 amino acids. The CDR3 DNA is TGTGCCACCAACCGGGACCGCGGCTACACCTTC. Translated: CATNRDRGYTF.

Regarding this clonotype: The final CDR3 position lacks the conserved phenylalanine or tryptophan, pointing to a likely read error. CDR3 nucleotide sequence: TGTGCCATCAATACGGGAGACAATCAGCCCCAGCATTCA. Its protein is CAINTGDNQPQHS. The chain employs TRBV10-3 and TRBJ1-5; D call uncertain. The CDR3 totals 13 residues. Per germline, CDR1 ENHRY and CDR2 SYGVKD. The V gene lost 7 bases and the J gene lost 3 bases, with 10 bases spanning the gap.

In this sample, this clonotype turned up a few times. This chain links TRBV12-3 or TRBV12-4 with TRBJ1-2; tentatively, D is TRBD1 (6 bases). The CDR3 consists of 16 residues. V was trimmed by 5 bases and J by 5 bases, leaving 21 bases between them. CDR3 coding DNA: TGTGCCAGCAGTCTACCCGGGGAGGGGGGGTATTATGGCTACACCTTC. The encoded protein is CASSLPGEGGYYGYTF.

Turning to this clonotype: No conserved phenylalanine or tryptophan is present at the end of the CDR3, so a read error is the likely explanation. The DNA is left out, because the CDR3 cannot be placed on it with certainty; the CDR3 is given as TCRdb lists it. The V gene is TRBV10-3, the J gene TRBJ1-3; the table's D call, TRBD1, has no DNA check behind it. Ends included, the CDR3 has 10 residues. CDR1 ENHRY and CDR2 SYGVKD come from the germline V gene. CDR3 region: CAISGQGDNT.

The gene calls are TRBV10-3 and TRBJ2-2; D gene ambiguous. V gave up 10 bases and J gave up 9 bases, with 18 bases separating them. Germline V gives CDR1 ENHRY, CDR2 SYGVKD. This CDR3 comprises 13 residues. The CDR3 sequence: CASARIEARELFF. The CDR3 region has the DNA TGTGCCAGCGCTAGAATTGAGGCCCGGGAGCTGTTTTTT.

This clonotype was counted a few times. The J gene is TRBJ2-5, the V gene TRBV7-9, with D possibly TRBD1 on 5 matching bases. The CDR3 extends over 14 amino acids. The germline V gene encodes CDR1 SEHNR and CDR2 FQNEAQ (reference sequence). V was pared by 6 bases and J by 5 bases, with 16 bases between. This CDR3 is CASSTEQVWETQYF. CDR3 sequence (DNA): TGTGCCAGCAGTACCGAACAGGTCTGGGAGACCCAGTACTTC.

This chain joins TRBV10-3 and TRBJ2-5; D uncertain. Trimming removed 2 bases at V and 3 bases at J, with 7 bases between. The CDR3 has 13 amino acids. Germline CDR1 is ENHRY and CDR2 is SYGVKD. The chain's CDR3 is CAISEGGEETQYF. CDR3 sequence (DNA): TGTGCCATCAGTGAGGGTGGGGAAGAGACCCAGTACTTC.

V is TRBV7-2 and J is TRBJ1-1; the match to TRBD1 covers 7 bases. Germline CDR1 reads SGHTA; CDR2 reads FQGNSA. The CDR3 length is 15 residues. Trimming cost V 5 bases and J 2 bases; bases outside gene matches: 8. CDR3: CASSVGAGGNTEAFF. The CDR3 coding sequence is TGTGCCAGCAGCGTTGGTGCAGGGGGAAACACTGAAGCTTTCTTT.

This clonotype was seen just once. The rearrangement uses TRBV6-1 and TRBJ2-5, with D maybe TRBD1 (6 bases). This CDR3 has 13 amino acids. Germline values: CDR1 MNHNS, CDR2 SASEGT. V was clipped by 6 bases and J by 10 bases, with 18 bases between them. The CDR3 spells CASSPTGSYDQYF. The CDR3 coding sequence is TGTGCCAGCAGCCCGACAGGATCCTACGACCAGTACTTC.

In this sample, this clonotype turned up many times. The chain recombines TRBV20-1 with TRBJ1-5; D remains ambiguous. Germline V CDR1 and CDR2: DFQATT, SNEGSKA (reference sequence). This CDR3 region has 14 residues. V lost 3 bases and J lost 4, with 13 bases in between. CDR3 coding DNA: TGCAGTGCTAGGGATAGTCTACGGAATCAGCCCCAGCATTTT. Its translation is CSARDSLRNQPQHF.

The chain employs TRBV5-1 and TRBJ1-1; D uncertain. In germline, CDR1 is SGHRS, CDR2 YFSETQ. This CDR3 spans 15 amino acids. Trimming shortened V by 4 bases and J by 4 bases, and 17 bases separated the two germline ends. The CDR3 sequence: CASSPGWVGGTEAFF. DNA of the CDR3: TGCGCCAGCAGCCCAGGATGGGTAGGAGGCACTGAAGCTTTCTTT.

The gene calls are TRBV7-6 and TRBJ2-1; 9 bases are a match to TRBD2. The J segment lost 1 base and the V segment lost 2 bases, leaving 3 bases of the junction unmatched. This CDR3 region has 16 residues. The V gene's germline CDR1 is SGHVS and CDR2 FNYEAQ. The CDR3 protein is CASSLLAGVSYNEQFF. The CDR3 coding sequence is TGTGCCAGCAGCTTATTAGCGGGGGTATCCTACAATGAGCAGTTCTTC.

The rearrangement joins TRBV6-1 to TRBJ1-4; 8 bases fit TRBD1. This CDR3 spans 15 amino acids. After removal of 6 bases from V and 5 bases from J, the junction contained 8 bases not matched to a gene. In germline, CDR1 is MNHNS, CDR2 SASEGT. CDR3 sequence: CASRPRQGRNEKLFF. The CDR3 DNA reads as TGTGCCAGCAGACCAAGACAGGGGAGGAATGAAAAACTGTTTTTT.